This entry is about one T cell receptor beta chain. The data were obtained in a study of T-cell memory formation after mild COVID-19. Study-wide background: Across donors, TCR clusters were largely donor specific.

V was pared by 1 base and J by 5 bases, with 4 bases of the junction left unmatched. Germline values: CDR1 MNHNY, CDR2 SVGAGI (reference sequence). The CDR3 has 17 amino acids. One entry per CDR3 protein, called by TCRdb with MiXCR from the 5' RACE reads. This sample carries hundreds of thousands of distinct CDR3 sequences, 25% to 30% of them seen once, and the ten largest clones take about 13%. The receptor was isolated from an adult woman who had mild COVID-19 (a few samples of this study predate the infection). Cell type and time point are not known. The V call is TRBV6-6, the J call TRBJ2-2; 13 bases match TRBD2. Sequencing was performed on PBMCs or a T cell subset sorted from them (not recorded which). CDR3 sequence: CASSYLGLAGSTGELFF. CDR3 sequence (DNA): TGTGCCAGCAGTTACTTGGGACTAGCGGGGTCAACCGGGGAGCTGTTTTTT.